The 28 T cell receptor beta chains given below trace back to one sample, sequenced in a study of T cell responses to AZD1222 COVID-19 vaccine. Sequencing used immunoSEQ multiplex PCR; TCRdb keeps in-frame clones, though not all of them. The sample has around 140,000 clones; about 90% are singletons. The sample consisted of peripheral blood, taken 28 days after the second AZD1222 dose. These receptors were collected from an adult who received the AZD1222 COVID-19 vaccine.

The genes are TRBV11-2 and TRBJ1-3; 7 nucleotides agree with TRBD1. Per the germline V gene, CDR1 is SGHAT and CDR2 is FQNNGV. V lost 5 bases and J lost 4; bases outside the gene matches: 8. The CDR3 consists of 15 residues. This chain's CDR3 is CASSLTGSFGNTIYF. CDR3 DNA sequence: TGTGCCAGCAGCCTGACAGGGTCCTTCGGAAACACCATATATTTT. The full variable domain, in which reference TRBV11-2 and TRBJ1-3 provide the parts outside the CDR3, is EAGVAQSPRYKIIEKRQSVAFWCNPISGHATLYWYQQILGQGPKLLIQFQNNGVVDDSQLPKDRFSAERLKGVDSTLKIQPAKLEDSAVYLCASSLTGSFGNTIYFGEGSWLTVV.

The genes are TRBV4-1 and TRBJ2-1, with 9 bases matching TRBD2. V shed 1 base and J 4 bases; nucleotides not matched to a gene: 8. The CDR3 spans 17 residues. Germline V CDR1 and CDR2: MGHRA, YSYEKL. The CDR3 is CASSQVGSGRKYNEQFF. The CDR3 nucleotides are TGCGCCAGCAGCCAAGTTGGGAGCGGGAGGAAATACAATGAGCAGTTCTTC.

The CDR3 DNA reads TGTGCCAGCAGTCCTGATAGCAATCAGCCCCAGCATTTT. This sequence encodes CASSPDSNQPQHF. The gene calls are TRBV6-4 and TRBJ1-5; D gene ambiguous. The germline V and J ends were trimmed by 5 bases and 0 bases, with 5 bases remaining between them. Germline loops: CDR1 MRHNA, CDR2 SNTAGT. The CDR3 contains 13 residues.

The rearrangement joins TRBV18 to TRBJ2-1, with D uncertain. Germline values: CDR1 KGHSH, CDR2 LQKENI. The CDR3 sequence is 16 residues long. V was pared by 0 bases and J by 1 base, with 10 bases between. The CDR3 protein is CASSPPPGVSYNEQFF. The CDR3 DNA is TGTGCCAGCTCACCACCCCCTGGAGTTTCCTACAATGAGCAGTTCTTC.

This clone was detected once. Here the CDR3 DNA reads TGTGCCAGCAGCTTGGGTCTACGGAGGCGGGATAATGAAAAACTGTTTTTT. Protein product: CASSLGLRRRDNEKLFF. The genes are TRBV5-4 and TRBJ1-4; D unclear. The V gene lost 0 bases and the J gene lost 4 bases, with 16 bases spanning the gap. There are 17 residues in the CDR3. The germline V gene has CDR1 SGHNT and CDR2 YYREEE (reference sequence).

The V gene is TRBV19, the J gene TRBJ1-3; D not certain. The CDR3 is made up of 14 amino acids. The V gene's germline CDR1 is LNHDA and CDR2 SQIVND (reference sequence). The V gene lost 4 bases and the J gene lost 4 bases, with 11 bases spanning the gap. The CDR3 region has the DNA TGTGCCAGTAGTACCCCCGCTGTAGGAAACACCATATATTTT. Its translation is CASSTPAVGNTIYF.

This rearrangement joins TRBV6-6 to TRBJ1-2; D is perhaps TRBD1 (5 bases). V was cut by 5 bases and J by 1 base, with 14 bases left in between. Germline V lookup: CDR1 MNHNY, CDR2 SVGAGI (reference sequence). The CDR3 consists of 15 residues. In DNA form, the CDR3 reads TGTGCCAGCAGTCCCAGGGTTACGAGTAACTATGGCTACACCTTC. This sequence encodes CASSPRVTSNYGYTF.

The V gene is TRBV6-5, the J gene TRBJ2-7, with 9 bases identical to TRBD2. V lost 5 bases, J lost 2 bases, and 1 base stayed unmatched. The CDR3 is 13 residues long. The germline CDR1 and CDR2 sequences are MNHEY and SVGAGI. CDR3 sequence: CASSLAGPYEQYF. CDR3 coding DNA: TGTGCCAGCAGTCTAGCGGGGCCCTACGAGCAGTACTTC.

The V and J genes are TRBV19 and TRBJ1-4; no firm D call. V was trimmed by 1 base and J by 5 bases, leaving 23 bases between them. Germline CDR1 and CDR2: LNHDA and SQIVND (reference sequence). CDR3 size: 19 residues. The CDR3 sequence is CASSIVAGAGIGVNEKLFF. The CDR3 DNA follows: TGTGCCAGTAGTATAGTCGCAGGTGCCGGTATTGGAGTAAATGAAAAACTGTTTTTT.

The V gene is TRBV12-5, the J gene TRBJ1-6; no clear D gene. Germline V gene sequence: CDR1 LGHNT, CDR2 FRNRAP. This CDR3 comprises 16 residues. V lost 4 bases and J 5 bases, leaving 15 bases between the germline ends. CDR3 bases: TGTGCTAGTGGTTCCTCCGGGCAGACTAATAATTCACCCCTCCACTTT. Its protein is CASGSSGQTNNSPLHF.

The chain links TRBV11-3 to TRBJ2-1, with D perhaps given as TRBD1 or TRBD2 (5 bases each). Germline CDR1 SGHNT, CDR2 YENEEA. Trimming took off 7 bases at V and 6 bases at J, with 13 bases between the two ends. This CDR3 comprises 13 residues. The CDR3 protein is CASTPRGGNEQFF. The CDR3, as DNA: TGTGCCAGCACTCCCCGGGGCGGCAATGAGCAGTTCTTC. The entire variable domain, with the rest obtained from reference TRBV11-3 and TRBJ2-1, is as follows: EAGVVQSPRYKIIEKKQPVAFWCNPISGHNTLYWYLQNLGQGPELLIRYENEEAVDDSQLPKDRFSAERLKGVDSTLKIQPAELGDSAVYLCASTPRGGNEQFFGPGTRLTVL.

The chain links TRBV7-9 to TRBJ2-3; D tentatively reads TRBD1 or TRBD2 (5 bases each). This CDR3 is 15 amino acids long. From germline, CDR1 is SEHNR and CDR2 FQNEAQ (reference sequence). Trimming removed 5 bases at V and 0 bases at J, with 12 bases between. CDR3 sequence: CASSPGRASTDTQYF. The CDR3 DNA follows: TGTGCCAGCAGCCCGGGACGGGCCAGCACAGATACGCAGTATTTT.

In DNA form, the CDR3 reads TGTGCCAGCAGGAAAGCGGGAGTGGTATTCTTCTTC. Protein sequence: CASRKAGVVFFF. V is TRBV28 and J is TRBJ2-1, with 8 bases that match TRBD2. J was trimmed by 16 bases and V by 6 bases; bases with no gene match: 11. Germline CDR1 reads MDHEN; CDR2 reads SYDVKM. The CDR3 is 12 amino acids.

The chain links TRBV6-6 to TRBJ1-1; D is ambiguous. Germline V CDR1 and CDR2: MNHNY, SVGAGI (reference sequence). CDR3 length: 14 amino acids. V gave up 0 bases and J gave up 1 base, with 6 bases separating them. The DNA of the CDR3 is TGTGCCAGCAGTTACTCTCGGCAGAACACTGAAGCTTTCTTT. This encodes CASSYSRQNTEAFF.

The V gene is TRBV11-2, the J gene TRBJ2-7; no reliable D call. Germline CDR1 SGHAT, CDR2 FQNNGV. V lost 4 bases, J lost 4 bases, and 11 bases lay in between. The CDR3 consists of 13 residues. The CDR3 DNA reads TGTGCCAGCAGCTCCTTTAGCAGGTACGAGCAGTACTTC. This encodes CASSSFSRYEQYF.

In this sample, this clone turned up once. This sequence joins TRBV11-2 and TRBJ2-3, with 12 bases identical to TRBD2. J lost 4 bases, V lost 3 bases, and 5 bases had no gene match. The CDR3 is 16 amino acids. The V gene's germline CDR1 is SGHAT and CDR2 FQNNGV. The CDR3 sequence is CASSFTSGGIADTQYF. The CDR3, as DNA: TGTGCCAGCAGCTTTACTAGCGGGGGGATCGCAGATACGCAGTATTTT.

The chain uses TRBV19 and TRBJ1-6; no clear D gene. Per the germline V gene, CDR1 is LNHDA and CDR2 is SQIVND (reference sequence). This CDR3 contains 14 residues. V was pared by 5 bases and J by 7 bases, with 12 bases between. CDR3 DNA sequence: TGTGCCAGTAGTCCAAGGTTCCAAAATTCACCCCTCCACTTT. Its protein product is CASSPRFQNSPLHF.

The V and J genes are TRBV4-1 and TRBJ2-7, with D perhaps being TRBD1 or TRBD2 (6 bases each). Trimming took off 0 bases at V and 4 bases at J, with 13 bases between the two ends. The CDR3 sequence is 15 residues long. Germline loops: CDR1 MGHRA, CDR2 YSYEKL. Written as DNA, the CDR3 is TGCGCCAGCAGCCAAGATCGGGGGCTGGCTTACGAGCAGTACTTC. This sequence encodes CASSQDRGLAYEQYF.

This clone was detected a few times. V is TRBV4-2 and J is TRBJ2-2, with 7 bases lining up with TRBD1. The junction had 5 bases not matched to a gene; V was cut back by 4 bases and J by 0 bases. This CDR3 has 16 residues. Germline V gene lookup returns CDR1 LGHNA and CDR2 YNFKEQ. In nucleotides, the CDR3 is TGTGCCAGCAGCCTAATGGGGACAGCGAACACCGGGGAGCTGTTTTTT. As protein: CASSLMGTANTGELFF.

The chain is built from TRBV18 and TRBJ1-4; D is unresolved. CDR3 length: 13 residues. CDR1 and CDR2 (germline): KGHSH, LQKENI. Trimming removed 1 base at V and 8 bases at J, with 8 bases between. The CDR3 is CASSPQVQEKLFF. CDR3 bases: TGTGCCAGCTCACCACAGGTACAAGAAAAACTGTTTTTT.

V and J are TRBV5-1 and TRBJ2-5; 9 bases are a match to TRBD1. The CDR3 runs 15 residues. Germline lookup yields CDR1 SGHRS and CDR2 YFSETQ. Trimming took 0 bases from V and 3 from J; bases not matched to a gene: 3. The CDR3 DNA is TGCGCCAGCAGCTTGGGGACAGGGGAAAAAGAGACCCAGTACTTC. Translation gives CASSLGTGEKETQYF. Looking up the rest from reference TRBV5-1 and TRBJ2-5 gives the full variable domain: KAGVTQTPRYLIKTRGQQVTLSCSPISGHRSVSWYQQTPGQGLQFLFEYFSETQRNKGNFPGRFSGRQFSNSRSEMNVSTLELGDSALYLCASSLGTGEKETQYFGPGTRLLVL.

The rearrangement uses TRBV7-9 and TRBJ2-7; TRBD1 matches 10 bases. Trimming took 5 bases from V and 4 from J; bases not matched to a gene: 2. Germline V gives CDR1 SEHNR, CDR2 FQNEAQ (reference sequence). The CDR3 totals 13 residues. CDR3 nucleotide sequence: TGTGCCAGCAGCCGACAGGGGGCGTACGAGCAGTACTTC. Translated, it gives CASSRQGAYEQYF.

This clone was recorded once. The chain is built from TRBV5-1 and TRBJ2-1; 12 nucleotides line up with TRBD2. The ends lost 1 base at V and 2 bases at J; junction bases unmatched: 7. The CDR3 has 18 residues. CDR1 is SGHRS, CDR2 YFSETQ, per germline. This chain's CDR3 is CASSLRDTSGRTYNEQFF. The DNA for the CDR3 is TGCGCCAGCAGCTTGCGGGACACTAGCGGGAGGACCTACAATGAGCAGTTCTTC.

The V gene is TRBV9, the J gene TRBJ1-1, with D possibly being TRBD1 (5 bases). Trimming cost V 0 bases and J 3 bases, with 15 bases left between them. CDR1 is SGDLS, CDR2 YYNGEE, per germline. The CDR3 contains 16 residues. CDR3: CASSVAADTGYTEAFF. The CDR3 region has the DNA TGTGCCAGCAGCGTAGCGGCGGACACGGGCTACACTGAAGCTTTCTTT.

The rearrangement links TRBV19 to TRBJ1-2; D not certain. Germline assignment: CDR1 LNHDA and CDR2 SQIVND (reference sequence). The CDR3 length is 14 residues. Trimming left V 3 bases short and J 4 bases short, with 12 bases between. CDR3 DNA sequence: TGTGCCAGTAGTATCAGTAGGGTTGGCTATGGCTACACCTTC. Translated: CASSISRVGYGYTF.

The gene calls are TRBV5-5 and TRBJ1-1; D is unclear. The germline gives CDR1 SGHKS, CDR2 YYEKEE (reference sequence). The CDR3 runs 15 residues. Trimming stripped 0 bases from V and 1 base from J, with 10 bases between. The CDR3 sequence is CASSLGWARNTEAFF. CDR3 in DNA: TGTGCCAGCAGCTTGGGATGGGCCCGGAACACTGAAGCTTTCTTT.

This chain links TRBV19 with TRBJ1-2, with D possibly being TRBD1 (5 bases). The V gene lost 4 bases and the J gene lost 8 bases, with 17 bases spanning the gap. Germline values: CDR1 LNHDA, CDR2 SQIVND (reference sequence). CDR3 length: 14 amino acids. The DNA of the CDR3 is TGTGCCAGTAGTACCTGGGACTCTTCGCGAGGCTACACCTTC. Translating it yields CASSTWDSSRGYTF.

This rearrangement joins TRBV9 to TRBJ1-1; D perhaps matches TRBD1 (6 bases). The CDR3 is 15 amino acids. Germline V CDR1 and CDR2: SGDLS, YYNGEE. Trimming cost V 3 bases and J 0 bases, with 12 bases left between them. The CDR3 region is CASSAWQGMNTEAFF. The CDR3 coding sequence is TGTGCCAGCAGCGCGTGGCAGGGGATGAACACTGAAGCTTTCTTT.